This T cell receptor (beta chain) was found in a study of T-cell reconstitution after alpha-beta-depleted transplantation in children. CDR3 length equals 11 residues. Trimming stripped 3 bases from V and 2 bases from J, with 4 bases between. Germline CDR1 and CDR2: DFQATT and SNEGSKA (reference sequence). Unique molecular identifiers were used to barcode this TCRbeta library. TCRdb analysed the PCR reads with MiXCR anew, one entry per CDR3 protein. The sample carries about 540,000 distinct CDR3 sequences, around 19% recorded once. The sequence was collected from a human donor who donated a stem cell graft to a child with acute lymphoblastic leukemia. The V gene is TRBV20-1, the J gene TRBJ1-2; D gene ambiguous. Sequencing was performed on PBMCs from the stem cell graft donor, taken from the stem cell graft. This CDR3 reads CSASFNYGYTF. DNA for the CDR3: TGCAGTGCTAGTTTCAACTATGGCTACACCTTC.